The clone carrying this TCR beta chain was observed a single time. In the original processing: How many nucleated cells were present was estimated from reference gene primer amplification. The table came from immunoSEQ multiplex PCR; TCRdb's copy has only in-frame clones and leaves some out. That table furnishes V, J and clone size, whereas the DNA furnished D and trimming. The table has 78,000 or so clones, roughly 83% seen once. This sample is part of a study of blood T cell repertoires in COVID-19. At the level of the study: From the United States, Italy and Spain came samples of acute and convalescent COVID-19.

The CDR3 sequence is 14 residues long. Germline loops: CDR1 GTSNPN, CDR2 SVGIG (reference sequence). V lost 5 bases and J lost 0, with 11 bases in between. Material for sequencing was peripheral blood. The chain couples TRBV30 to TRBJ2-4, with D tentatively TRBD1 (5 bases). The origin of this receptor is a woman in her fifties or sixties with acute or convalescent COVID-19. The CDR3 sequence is CAWQGSLAKNIQYF. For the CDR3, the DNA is TGTGCCTGGCAGGGTTCTCTAGCCAAAAACATTCAGTACTTC.